This T cell receptor beta chain stems from a study of monozygotic twins with inflammatory bowel disease. General study points: Healthy co-twins showed greater TCRbeta diversity (inverse Simpson) than IBD patients.

About this clonotype itself: Its antigen is still unknown.

TCRalpha and TCRbeta cDNA went through nested PCRs of approximately 17 and 9 cycles, two in total. TCRdb re-called the 5' RACE reads, yielding one record per CDR3 amino acid sequence without DNA. The sample has 300,000 to 350,000 distinct CDR3 sequences. Germline CDR1 and CDR2: SQVTM and ANQGSEA. CDR3 size: 14 residues. Sequencing input: blood. This chain links TRBV29-1 with TRBJ2-3. The sequence was obtained from a human donor with ulcerative colitis or Crohn's disease, or a healthy co-twin of an affected twin (not recorded which). The CDR3 here is CSVESFGVGDTQYF.